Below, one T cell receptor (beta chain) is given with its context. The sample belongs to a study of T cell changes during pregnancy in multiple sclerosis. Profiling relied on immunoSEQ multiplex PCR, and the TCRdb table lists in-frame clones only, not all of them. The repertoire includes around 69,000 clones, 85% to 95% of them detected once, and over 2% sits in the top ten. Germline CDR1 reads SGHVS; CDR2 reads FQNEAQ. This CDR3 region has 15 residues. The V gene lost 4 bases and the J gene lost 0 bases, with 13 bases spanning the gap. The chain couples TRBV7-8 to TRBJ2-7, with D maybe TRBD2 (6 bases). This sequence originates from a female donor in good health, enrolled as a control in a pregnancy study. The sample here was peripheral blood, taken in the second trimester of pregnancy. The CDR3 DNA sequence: TGTGCCAGCAGCTCCAGGGACTTCAGCTCCTACGAGCAGTACTTC. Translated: CASSSRDFSSYEQYF.